This T cell receptor beta chain was documented in a study of graft-versus-host responses after intestinal transplantation. Findings and limits, study-wide: The presence of high graft-versus-host to host-versus-graft clonal ratios in allografts characterized patients with graft-donor T cell macrochimerism. GvH clonotypes were identified within recipient marrow, with a subset emerging first in ileum or blood.

As to this clone: Its antigen is unidentified.

Trimming removed 0 bases at V and 3 bases at J, with 14 bases between. Looked up from germline, CDR1 is SGDLS and CDR2 is YYNGEE. The length of the CDR3 is 16 residues. Graft specimens yielded both intraepithelial and lamina propria lymphocytes. Clones were sequenced by immunoSEQ multiplex PCR, and TCRdb holds only the in-frame ones, with some missing. The repertoire holds roughly 5,000 clones, around 74% seen once, with 6% to 8% in the top ten. The clonotype comes from a human patient who received an intestinal transplant, so some T cells may come from the graft donor. Sequencing was performed on ileum tissue, taken approximately 240 days after intestinal transplant. V usage is TRBV9 and J usage is TRBJ2-3; maybe TRBD2 (5 bases). The CDR3 region is CASSVDGLRATDTQYF. The CDR3 DNA sequence: TGTGCCAGCAGCGTAGATGGCCTGCGGGCGACAGATACGCAGTATTTT.